This TCR beta chain was recorded in a study of cytomegalovirus exposure and HLA in healthy donors. Study-wide results and caveats: Per published reports, the classifier diagnosed cytomegalovirus status with high specificity and sensitivity. The dataset shows that most TCR sequences were rare, while some public TCRs occurred in many donors.

To note about this clone: Its specificity is unknown.

The protocol was immunoSEQ multiplex PCR, while the TCRdb copy is restricted to in-frame clones and leaves out a portion. This sample has about 160,000 clones, with roughly 86% found just once. The germline CDR1 and CDR2 sequences are MDHEN and SYDVKM. Trimming shortened V by 5 bases and J by 0 bases, and 14 bases separated the two germline ends. The CDR3 is 15 residues long. The genes are TRBV28 and TRBJ2-7; tentatively, D is TRBD1 (6 bases). The specimen was PBMCs. This sequence originates from a man between 18 and 29 years old in good health and CMV-seropositive. This chain's CDR3 is CASSPRWGPSYEQYF. The CDR3 nucleotides are TGTGCCAGCAGTCCCCGGTGGGGGCCCTCCTACGAGCAGTACTTC.